This T cell receptor (beta chain) comes out of a study of T cell responses to AZD1222 COVID-19 vaccine. Libraries were prepared by immunoSEQ multiplex PCR; TCRdb keeps only in-frame clonotypes and omits some of them. This sample yields some 100,000 clones, of which roughly nine tenths are seen a single time; about a sixth belongs to the top ten. Germline assignment: CDR1 SEHNR and CDR2 FQNEAQ (reference sequence). The length of the CDR3 is 17 residues. V lost 5 bases, J lost 0 bases, and 12 bases stayed unmatched. Here the sequenced sample was peripheral blood, taken on day 0 of AZD1222 vaccination. The chain uses TRBV7-9 and TRBJ1-1; 7 bases fit TRBD1. This TCR was sampled from an adult in good health. The chain's CDR3 is CASSPQGQQTMNTEAFF. The CDR3, as DNA: TGTGCCAGCAGCCCCCAGGGACAGCAAACTATGAACACTGAAGCTTTCTTT.